This entry concerns a single T cell receptor beta chain. As yet, its antigen is unknown. The CDR3 regions of TCR beta were amplified from RNA transcripts. TCR CDR3 underwent first-round RT-PCR with the HTBI primer set. In TCRdb, the multiplex PCR reads were re-called with MiXCR into one record per CDR3 protein. Of more than 500,000 distinct CDR3 sequences listed, over 35% are singletons. Germline V gives CDR1 SGHNT, CDR2 YYREEE (reference sequence). This CDR3 region has 15 residues. Deletions cut 0 bases from V and 2 bases from J, with 10 bases between. The study based diagnoses on clinical symptoms, serum thyroxine and TRAb, thyroid ultrasound and orbital computed tomography. This record belongs to a study of T cells in Graves' hyperthyroidism and ophthalmopathy. Study-wide results and caveats: Through a model of 13 V-J features, ophthalmopathy was separated from stable hyperthyroidism. In blood, most of the thyroid clonotypes expanded above 0.001 were also present.

The specimen was peripheral blood or thyroid tissue (not recorded which). The rearrangement links TRBV5-4 to TRBJ2-3, with D possibly matching TRBD2 (6 bases). The TCR originated in an adult woman with Graves' disease, either hyperthyroidism or ophthalmopathy (not recorded which). The CDR3: CASSLGGTSTDTQYF. CDR3 DNA: TGTGCCAGCAGCTTGGGGGGGACTTCCACAGATACGCAGTATTTT.